This record looks at one T cell receptor beta chain sequence and its context. Antigen: not known. This entry belongs to a study of T cell repertoires in cytomegalovirus infection. The CDR3 extends over 15 amino acids. Germline V CDR1 and CDR2: SGDLS, YYNGEE. The V gene lost 0 bases and the J gene lost 2 bases, with 10 bases spanning the gap. TCRdb reprocessed the reads via MiXCR and lists one record per CDR3 protein. In the table there are 700,000 to 900,000 distinct CDR3 sequences, roughly 29% of which are singletons. The genes are TRBV9 and TRBJ2-3; D not certain. The source was cultured CD8+ T cells from PBMCs, collected from culture after CMV antigen stimulation. The clonotype originates from a human donor in good health (CMV status not recorded). Some clones in this sample may be carry-over from other donors' samples. CDR3 protein: CASSVGTENTDTQYF. Here the CDR3 DNA reads TGTGCCAGCAGCGTAGGTACAGAGAACACAGATACGCAGTATTTT.